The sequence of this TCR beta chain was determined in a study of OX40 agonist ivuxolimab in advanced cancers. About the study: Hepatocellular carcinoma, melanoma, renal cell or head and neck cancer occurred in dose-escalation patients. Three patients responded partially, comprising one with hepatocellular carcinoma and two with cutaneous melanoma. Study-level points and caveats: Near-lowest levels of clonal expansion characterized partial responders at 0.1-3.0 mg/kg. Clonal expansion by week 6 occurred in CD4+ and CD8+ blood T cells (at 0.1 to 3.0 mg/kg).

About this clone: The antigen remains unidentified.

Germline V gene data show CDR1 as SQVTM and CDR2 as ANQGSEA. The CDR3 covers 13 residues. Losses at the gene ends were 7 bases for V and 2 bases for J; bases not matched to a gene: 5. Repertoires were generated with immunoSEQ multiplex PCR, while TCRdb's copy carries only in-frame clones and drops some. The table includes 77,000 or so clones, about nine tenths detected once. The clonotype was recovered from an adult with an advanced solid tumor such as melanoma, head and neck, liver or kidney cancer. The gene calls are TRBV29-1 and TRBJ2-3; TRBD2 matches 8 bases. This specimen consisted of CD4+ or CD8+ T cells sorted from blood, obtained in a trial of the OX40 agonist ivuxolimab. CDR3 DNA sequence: TGCAGCGCCCAGACTAGCGCCACAGATACGCAGTATTTT. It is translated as CSAQTSATDTQYF.